One and the same sample provided the 14 T cell receptor beta chains below, sequenced in a study of blood T cell repertoires in COVID-19. The data were produced by immunoSEQ multiplex PCR, yet TCRdb's version contains in-frame clones alone and is incomplete. The top ten hold 7.8% of the sample, which has about 210,000 clones, about four fifths seen once. Sample: peripheral blood. All receptors derive from a woman aged 60-75 years with COVID-19, enrolled during active disease.

The chain is built from TRBV3-1 (or the pseudogene TRBV3-2) and TRBJ2-6; tentative D call: TRBD1 (6 bases). This CDR3 is 14 amino acids long. Trimming removed 4 bases at V and 8 bases at J, with 12 bases between. Germline V gives CDR1 LGHDT, CDR2 YNNKEL (reference sequence). The CDR3 region is CASSPRTATNVLTF. The CDR3 nucleotides read TGTGCCAGCAGCCCCCGGACAGCCACCAACGTCCTGACTTTC.

This clone was found once. This chain connects TRBV30 to TRBJ2-1, with D possibly matching TRBD2 (6 bases). V was trimmed by 2 bases and J by 5 bases, leaving 13 bases between them. CDR3 length: 14 residues. In germline, CDR1 is GTSNPN, CDR2 SVGIG (reference sequence). CDR3 region: CAWSLGTGDNEQFF. CDR3 DNA sequence: TGTGCCTGGAGTCTCGGGACGGGGGACAATGAGCAGTTCTTC.

The V and J genes are TRBV27 and TRBJ2-1, with TRBD1 identical over 7 bases. Trimming cost V 7 bases and J 4 bases; bases outside gene matches: 4. The CDR3 has 13 amino acids. The germline V gene encodes CDR1 MNHEY and CDR2 SMNVEV (reference sequence). CDR3 bases: TGTGCCAGCAAAGAGGGGGCGTACAATGAGCAGTTCTTC. Amino acids: CASKEGAYNEQFF.

The chain recombines TRBV18 with TRBJ2-7; D is uncertain. Per the germline V gene, CDR1 is KGHSH and CDR2 is LQKENI. V was pared by 0 bases and J by 3 bases, with 12 bases between. The CDR3 totals 15 residues. The CDR3 DNA follows: TGTGCCAGCTCACCACCGGCTAGTTTTTTCTACGAGCAGTACTTC. Its translation is CASSPPASFFYEQYF.

A word on this clone: One junction end disagrees with the germline gene, perhaps due to a read error. The chain joins TRBV19 to TRBJ2-7; 9 bases fit TRBD2. This CDR3 is 15 amino acids long. From germline, CDR1 is LNHDA and CDR2 SQIVND (reference sequence). In DNA form, the CDR3 reads TGTGCCAGTAGCATAGGTCTAGCGGGGTACTACGAGCAGTACTTC. Its protein is CASSIGLAGYYEQYF.

The chain carries TRBV30 and TRBJ1-1; 7 bases line up with TRBD1. Looked up from germline, CDR1 is GTSNPN and CDR2 is SVGIG (reference sequence). The CDR3 extends over 12 amino acids. Trimming cost V 4 bases and J 10 bases; bases outside gene matches: 9. In DNA, the CDR3 is TGTGCCTGGACTCCAAGACAGGGTTCAGCTTTCTTT. Its protein product is CAWTPRQGSAFF. The whole variable domain, filled in from reference TRBV30 and TRBJ1-1, reads SQTIHQWPATLVQPVGSPLSLECTVEGTSNPNLYWYRQAAGRGLQLLFYSVGIGQISSEVPQNLSASRPQDRQFILSSKKLLLSDSGFYLCAWTPRQGSAFFGQGTRLTVV.

The chain uses TRBV9 and TRBJ2-1; D perhaps matches TRBD2 (5 bases). The V gene lost 0 bases and the J gene lost 10 bases, with 8 bases spanning the gap. Looked up from germline, CDR1 is SGDLS and CDR2 is YYNGEE. The CDR3 sequence is 12 residues long. The CDR3 spells CASSVVEEEQFF. Written as DNA, the CDR3 is TGTGCCAGCAGCGTAGTGGAGGAAGAGCAGTTCTTC.

This CDR3 is CASSVKDTQYF. The CDR3 DNA follows: TGTGCCAGCAGTGTAAAAGATACGCAGTATTTT. The chain uses TRBV2 and TRBJ2-3; no clear D. Germline V gives CDR1 SNHLY, CDR2 FYNNEI. Trimming stripped 4 bases from V and 5 bases from J, with 4 bases between. The CDR3 consists of 11 residues.

The genes are TRBV28 and TRBJ1-2; perhaps TRBD1 as D (5 bases). This CDR3 contains 17 residues. With 7 bases removed from V and 0 bases from J, the gap between germline ends came to 21 bases. From germline, CDR1 is MDHEN and CDR2 SYDVKM. CDR3 residues: CASMRALAGHPNYGYTF. The CDR3 DNA sequence: TGTGCCAGCATGAGAGCACTAGCAGGACACCCTAACTATGGCTACACCTTC.

The chain couples TRBV30 to TRBJ1-1, with unresolved D. V gave up 0 bases and J gave up 0 bases, with 8 bases separating them. The CDR3 is 14 amino acids. Germline V gene data show CDR1 as GTSNPN and CDR2 as SVGIG (reference sequence). CDR3 nucleotides: TGTGCCTGGAGTGTAGGAGGCTTGAACACTGAAGCTTTCTTT. Protein product: CAWSVGGLNTEAFF.

The gene calls are TRBV5-1 and TRBJ2-3; D may be TRBD1 (6 bases). Germline CDR1 SGHRS, CDR2 YFSETQ. This CDR3 has 16 amino acids. The ends were cut back, 4 bases at V and 4 bases at J, with 19 bases in the middle. This CDR3 is CASSRSGDPVADTQYF. The CDR3, as DNA: TGCGCCAGCAGCCGCTCAGGGGACCCGGTCGCAGATACGCAGTATTTT.

The rearrangement links TRBV5-1 to TRBJ2-2; 10 positions match TRBD2. This CDR3 contains 17 residues. Trimming took 3 bases from V and 8 from J; bases not matched to a gene: 13. The germline V gene encodes CDR1 SGHRS and CDR2 YFSETQ. CDR3 DNA sequence: TGCGCCAGCAGCTCCCAGCTAGCGGGGGCACAGAGAGGGGAGCTGTTTTTT. Its protein is CASSSQLAGAQRGELFF. Complete variable domain (other parts from reference TRBV5-1 and TRBJ2-2): KAGVTQTPRYLIKTRGQQVTLSCSPISGHRSVSWYQQTPGQGLQFLFEYFSETQRNKGNFPGRFSGRQFSNSRSEMNVSTLELGDSALYLCASSSQLAGAQRGELFFGEGSRLTVL.

The chain has TRBV10-3 and TRBJ1-2, with 7 bases lining up with TRBD1. This CDR3 region has 13 residues. V dropped 10 bases and J dropped 9; count of bases not matched to a gene: 14. Looked up from germline, CDR1 is ENHRY and CDR2 is SYGVKD. The CDR3 loop is CATKQGLDSRYTF. The CDR3 nucleotides are TGTGCCACCAAACAGGGGCTCGACTCGCGCTACACCTTC.

This clone was seen a single time. The chain combines TRBV5-1 with TRBJ2-3, with 12 bases matching TRBD2. The CDR3 is made up of 19 amino acids. Germline CDR1 SGHRS, CDR2 YFSETQ. The V and J ends lost 3 bases and 4 bases, in that order; junction bases with no gene match: 15. CDR3: CASSSPRPASGGAADTQYF. Here the CDR3 DNA reads TGCGCCAGCAGCTCCCCCCGCCCGGCTAGCGGGGGGGCCGCAGATACGCAGTATTTT.